This T cell receptor (beta chain) was profiled in a study of early T cells in non-severe SARS-CoV-2 infection. The V and J ends lost 0 bases and 10 bases respectively, with 7 bases between them. Germline CDR1 is MNHEY and CDR2 is SMNVEV (reference sequence). This CDR3 contains 13 residues. This clonotype came up many times. TCRdb re-called the 5' RACE reads with MiXCR, one entry per CDR3 protein. In the table there are tens of thousands of distinct CDR3 sequences, approximately 8% of which are singletons. The starting material was whole blood, obtained at baseline. This clonotype was obtained from an adult who was a healthcare worker with PCR-confirmed SARS-CoV-2 infection or an uninfected control (not recorded which). V gene TRBV27 combines with J gene TRBJ1-6; D ambiguous. The CDR3 DNA sequence: TGTGCCAGCAGTTTATCGGAGGGATCACCCCTCCACTTT. Its protein product is CASSLSEGSPLHF.